Listed here is a single T cell receptor beta chain. The antigen remains unidentified. The record originates from a study of neoadjuvant anti-PD-1 for oral cavity cancer. Study-wide findings and caveats: TCR analyses covered only three patients per response group. Greater tumor shrinkage accompanied bigger post-treatment sizes of preexisting clones. Pretreatment Treg/Th17 ratio correlated inversely with post-treatment tumor clonality.

Only in-frame clones appear in the TCRdb table, and some are missing; sequencing was by immunoSEQ multiplex PCR. The table records approximately 23,000 clones, 40% to 55% of them present only once. Time point: after neoadjuvant nivolumab, at surgical resection. Cohort: HPV-negative, locally advanced oral cavity squamous cell carcinoma patients. The sample consisted of tumor tissue, taken after nivolumab (anti-PD-1) treatment. This clonotype originated in a person between 35 and 79 years old with oral cavity squamous cell carcinoma.

The CDR3 DNA reads as TGTGCCTGGAGACCGCATATCGGTGGAGAGACCCAGTACTTC. This translates into CAWRPHIGGETQYF. The chain uses TRBV30 and TRBJ2-5; D is undetermined. V was clipped by 3 bases and J by 4 bases, with 15 bases between them. This CDR3 contains 14 residues. CDR1 GTSNPN and CDR2 SVGIG come from the germline V gene (reference sequence).